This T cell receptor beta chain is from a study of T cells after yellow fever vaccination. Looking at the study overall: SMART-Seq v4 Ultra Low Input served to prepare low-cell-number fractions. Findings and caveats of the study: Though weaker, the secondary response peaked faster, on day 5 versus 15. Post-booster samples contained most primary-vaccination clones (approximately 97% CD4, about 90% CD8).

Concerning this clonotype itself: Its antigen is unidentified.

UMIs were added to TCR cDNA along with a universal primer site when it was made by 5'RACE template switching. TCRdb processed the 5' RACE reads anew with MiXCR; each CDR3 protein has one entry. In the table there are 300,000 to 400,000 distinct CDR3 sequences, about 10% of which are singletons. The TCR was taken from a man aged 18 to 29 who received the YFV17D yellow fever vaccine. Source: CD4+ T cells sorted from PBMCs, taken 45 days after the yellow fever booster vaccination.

CDR3 in DNA: TGTGCCAGCAGCCAAGGGGCGGTCGGTGAGCAGTTCTTC. Translated, it gives CASSQGAVGEQFF. The rearrangement joins TRBV3-1 to TRBJ2-1; D gene unclear. The CDR3 is 13 amino acids. The V gene lost 1 base and the J gene lost 9 bases, with 10 bases spanning the gap. CDR1 LGHDT and CDR2 YNNKEL come from the germline V gene (reference sequence).